Sequencing of this T cell receptor beta chain was carried out in a study of control samples from healthy donors and cancer patients (dated by TCRdb to the early 2020s). Note on this clone: Its antigen specificity is not known. No much larger clone is present one base from it, and per-base qualities are unavailable.

The library was obtained by the immunoSEQ multiplex PCR assay. TCRdb retrieved this table from immuneACCESS and kept in-frame rearrangements only. Not all clones are present; in checked studies, unresolved V genes account for under half, and no reason is known for the remainder. This sample has 100,000 to 150,000 clones in its table, and roughly nine tenths of those were observed once. Jointly, the top ten make up more than 1.5% of the sample. From the germline V gene (reference sequence), CDR1 is MNHEY and CDR2 is SMNVEV. The CDR3 has 15 amino acids, counting the end cysteine and phenylalanine. Only CDR3 DNA remains: 45 bases, in frame from the first base. The junction shows trimming of 0 bases on V and 4 bases on J, and the gene matches do not reach 4 bases of it.

Sequencing was performed on blood. The receptor comes from a man in his late teens or twenties in good health. The chain employs TRBV27 and TRBJ1-2; TRBD1 fits 8 bases in the junction. The nucleotide sequence reads TGTGCCAGCAGTTTATCTGGACAGGGCCTCTATGGCTACACCTTC. This codes for CASSLSGQGLYGYTF.